The rows below give T cell receptor beta chains drawn from one sample of a study of siplizumab effects on memory and regulatory T cells. Clones were read by immunoSEQ multiplex PCR, and TCRdb kept only the in-frame ones, dropping some. The sample lists 9,000 to 15,000 clones, approximately 45% occurring once. No antigen has been assigned to these receptors. Sequencing used CFSE-low (dividing) CD8+ T cells sorted from an allogeneic mixed lymphocyte reaction. These TCRs come from a human donor in good health; the cells came from an allogeneic mixed lymphocyte reaction. Some clones in this sample may be carry-over from other donors' samples. The CDR3 runs from the conserved cysteine through the conserved F or W. The D gene is left open where the match is weak. A clone size is listed for some rows: how often the clone was seen (once, few, many), or a class if it is expanded.

d_gene,j_gene,abundance,v_gene,CDR3nt,CDR3aa
.,TRBJ2-7,.,TRBV4-1,TGCGCCAGCAGCCATATTTTCGGGGGAACCTACGAGCAGTACTTC,CASSHIFGGTYEQYF
TRBD2,TRBJ2-1,few,TRBV7-9,TGTGCCAGCAGCTTCGTTGCGGGGGTCAGGGAGCAGTTCTTC,CASSFVAGVREQFF
.,TRBJ2-5,few,TRBV6-6,TGTGCCAGCAGCTGGGGGTCCCAAGAGACCCAGTACTTC,CASSWGSQETQYF
.,TRBJ1-2,.,TRBV5-5,TGTGCCAGCAGCCGAACAACAGGGAACTATGGCTACACCTTC,CASSRTTGNYGYTF
.,TRBJ2-7,.,TRBV19,TGTGCCAGTAGTATACATTGGGGCTCCTACGAGCAGTACTTC,CASSIHWGSYEQYF
TRBD2,TRBJ2-7,few,TRBV27,TGTGCCAGCAGTTTAGTTCTCCCTAGCGGGATGGCGTGGGAGCAGTACTTC,CASSLVLPSGMAWEQYF
TRBD1,TRBJ1-2,few,TRBV7-9,TGTGCCAGCAGCTTAGCACAGGGGAAGTTTTATGGCTACACCTTC,CASSLAQGKFYGYTF
TRBD2,TRBJ2-5,.,TRBV19,TGTGCCAGTAGTACTCCCGAGTGGGCGGGAGGAGAGACCCAGTACTTC,CASSTPEWAGGETQYF
.,TRBJ2-7,.,TRBV7-1,TGTGCCAGCAGCGGCCCCGTCTACGAGCAGTACTTC,CASSGPVYEQYF
.,TRBJ1-1,.,TRBV27,TGTGCCAGCAGTTTATTACAGGGCAGGACTGAAGCTTTCTTT,CASSLLQGRTEAFF
.,TRBJ2-1,few,TRBV27,TGTGCCAGCAGTTACTTCGGGGGAGATGAGCAGTTCTTC,CASSYFGGDEQFF
.,TRBJ1-1,once,TRBV27,TGTGCCAGCAGTTTACAGGGGCGAAGCACTGAAGCTTTCTTT,CASSLQGRSTEAFF
.,TRBJ2-7,.,TRBV7-6,TGTGCCAGCAGCTTCCGGGAGTCAGATTACGAGCAGTACTTC,CASSFRESDYEQYF
.,TRBJ2-7,.,TRBV19,TGTGCCAGTAGTATAGCGTGGGGGCGAATAACCTACGAGCAGTACTTC,CASSIAWGRITYEQYF
.,TRBJ2-5,few,TRBV12-5,TGTGCTAGTGGTTTGGGGGGGCCGGGAGAGACCCAGTACTTC,CASGLGGPGETQYF
.,TRBJ2-3,.,TRBV4-1,TGCGCCAGCAGCCAAGAAGAAAGAGCCACAGATACGCAGTATTTT,CASSQEERATDTQYF
.,TRBJ1-2,once,TRBV7-6,TGTGCCAGCACCGACGACTATGGCTACACCTTC,CASTDDYGYTF
TRBD1,TRBJ1-1,few,TRBV7-9,TGTGCCAGCAGGTCAGGGGGGAGTCCTACCCTTGAAGCTTTCTTT,CASRSGGSPTLEAFF
TRBD2,TRBJ2-1,few,TRBV27,TGTGCCAGCAGTCGAATACTAGCGGGAGGGCCGTTTGGGGTCAATGAGCAGTTCTTC,CASSRILAGGPFGVNEQFF
.,TRBJ1-1,.,TRBV7-2,TGTGCCAGCAGCCTGGGGGCTGTCACTGAAGCTTTCTTT,CASSLGAVTEAFF
.,TRBJ2-7,.,TRBV7-2,TGTGCCAGCAGCTTGGGGGACTGGTACGAGCAGTACTTC,CASSLGDWYEQYF
TRBD2,TRBJ2-1,few,TRBV4-1,TGCGCCAGCAGCCAAGATTGGACGGGACTAGCGGGAGGGGGTGAGCAGTTCTTC,CASSQDWTGLAGGGEQFF
TRBD1,TRBJ1-1,.,TRBV5-8,TGTGCCAGCAGCCAAGACAGGGGATGGATGAACACTGAAGCTTTCTTT,CASSQDRGWMNTEAFF
.,TRBJ2-1,.,TRBV5-6,TGTGCCAGCAGCCTAACGGGGACACTCTCCTACAATGAGCAGTTCTTC,CASSLTGTLSYNEQFF
.,TRBJ2-7,.,TRBV4-2,TGTGCCAGCAGCCAAGGTTGGGACGCCTCCTACGAGCAGTACTTC,CASSQGWDASYEQYF
TRBD1,TRBJ2-7,.,TRBV11-2,TGTGCCAGCAGATACCGGGACAGGGGGATCTACGAGCAGTACTTC,CASRYRDRGIYEQYF
.,TRBJ2-1,.,TRBV19,TGTGCCAGTAGTATCTGGACAGCAAACAATGAGCAGTTCTTC,CASSIWTANNEQFF
.,TRBJ2-7,.,TRBV19,TGTGCCAGTAGTATCGCGGGGTGGCGCGAGCAGTACTTC,CASSIAGWREQYF
TRBD2,TRBJ2-7,many,TRBV11-2,TGTGCCAGCAGCTTAGGAACTAGCGGCTACGAGCAGTACTTC,CASSLGTSGYEQYF
.,TRBJ2-1,.,TRBV19,TGTGCCAGTTCTGGGGGAGGCTTCAATGAGCAGTTCTTC,CASSGGGFNEQFF
.,TRBJ1-2,.,TRBV9,TGTGCCAGCAGCCCCCAGGGGTACGGTGGCTACACCTTC,CASSPQGYGGYTF
.,TRBJ1-5,.,TRBV2,TGTGCCAGCACGGTCGGTTATAGCAATCAGCCCCAGCATTTT,CASTVGYSNQPQHF
.,TRBJ2-7,.,TRBV6-1,TGTGCCAGCAGTGATCCGCAGGGATATTTGGACTACGAGCAGTACTTC,CASSDPQGYLDYEQYF